Presented here are 3 T cell receptor beta chains from one specimen sequenced in a study of shared clonotypes between healthy human individuals. Terminally differentiated effector memory CD45RA+ cells were excluded from the naive CD8 cells, which were CD45RO-negative and positively selected for CCR7. Sequencing used immunoSEQ multiplex PCR; TCRdb keeps in-frame clones, though not all of them. The sample holds 800,000 to 950,000 clones, about 96% seen once. The specimen sequenced was naive CD8+ T cells sorted from blood. These receptors all come from a man between 25 and 39 years old in good health.

The chain links TRBV20-1 to TRBJ2-7; no reliable D call. The CDR3 is 11 amino acids. Looked up from germline, CDR1 is DFQATT and CDR2 is SNEGSKA (reference sequence). The V end lost 6 bases, the J end lost 6 bases, and 12 bases lay between the germline ends. CDR3 DNA sequence: TGCAGTGCCTTCGTTGGAGCCGAGCAGTACTTC. The encoded protein is CSAFVGAEQYF.

CDR3 nucleotide sequence: TGTGCCAGCAGCCGCGACAGGGGTGCCTACGAGCAGTACTTC. Translation: CASSRDRGAYEQYF. V usage is TRBV11-2 and J usage is TRBJ2-7, with 8 bases fitting TRBD1. The CDR3 spans 14 residues. The trim removed 5 bases at V and 2 bases at J, leaving 5 bases unmatched. Germline V lookup: CDR1 SGHAT, CDR2 FQNNGV.

The chain uses TRBV19 and TRBJ2-7; TRBD1 matches at 9 bases. The germline CDR1 and CDR2 sequences are LNHDA and SQIVND (reference sequence). The CDR3 extends over 15 amino acids. V lost 4 bases and J lost 3; bases outside the gene matches: 7. The CDR3 DNA sequence: TGTGCCAGTAGTAAACCGGGACAGGGCTTCTACGAGCAGTACTTC. Residues: CASSKPGQGFYEQYF.